This TCR beta chain was retrieved from a study of CD4 T cells in relation to SARS-CoV-2 and coronaviruses. About the study: ViraFEST: approximately eleven-day antigen culture of PBMCs, then TCR beta CDR3 sequencing.

Points from the study as a whole: Compared with monoreactive clones, crossreactive clones showed significantly weaker SARS-CoV-2 expansion.

The repertoire was sequenced with immunoSEQ multiplex PCR; TCRdb's copy has only in-frame clones and lacks some. The sample has approximately 20,000 clones, under 85% seen once. This clone was picked up a small number of times. The antigen remains unidentified. The germline V gene encodes CDR1 SEHNR and CDR2 FQNEAQ (reference sequence). V dropped 6 bases and J dropped 4; count of bases not matched to a gene: 3. The CDR3 is 13 amino acids. Before the COVID-19 pandemic, during about 2011-2019, CD4+ T cells were taken from unexposed donors. The cells were cultured for about 10 days before CD4+ T cells were isolated. Testing used SARS-CoV-2 S/N and four cold-coronavirus spikes on unexposed-donor CD4+ T cells, cells permitting. Cultures received half-medium IL-2 refreshes on days 3 and 7.

The V call is TRBV7-9, the J call TRBJ2-5; 9 bases line up with TRBD1. The sequenced material came from CD4+ T cells from PBMCs, cultured in vitro. The receptor comes from a human donor in good health. DNA of the CDR3: TGTGCCAGCAGGCAGACAGGGGGAGAGACCCAGTACTTC. This translates into CASRQTGGETQYF.